This TCR beta chain appears in the sequencing data of a study of immune evolution from preneoplasia to lung adenocarcinoma. Overall study results and limits: Top clone frequencies peaked in normal lung, apparently declining through invasive adenocarcinoma. Later-stage lesions appeared to have more T cells, more diversity, less clonality.

Resections took place in Japan or China from about 2014 to 2018. H&E slides confirmed each diagnosis, reviewed by two pathologists independently. With regard to this clone: Antigen specificity is unknown.

Only in-frame clones appear in the TCRdb table, and some are missing; sequencing was by immunoSEQ multiplex PCR. The sample gives about 6,600 clones, roughly 79% of which show up once; 9.8% is in the top ten. The TCR originated in a donor older than 65 with lung adenocarcinoma. Sequenced material: FFPE adjacent normal lung tissue.

The CDR3 loop reads CASSPGTSGKGEQYF. The CDR3 DNA is TGTGCCAGCAGCCCCGGGACTAGCGGGAAGGGCGAGCAGTACTTC. The V and J genes are TRBV11-2 and TRBJ2-7, with 13 nucleotides matching TRBD2. Germline CDR1 SGHAT, CDR2 FQNNGV. This CDR3 has 15 residues. With V trimmed by 5 bases and J by 6 bases, 7 bases remained unmatched.